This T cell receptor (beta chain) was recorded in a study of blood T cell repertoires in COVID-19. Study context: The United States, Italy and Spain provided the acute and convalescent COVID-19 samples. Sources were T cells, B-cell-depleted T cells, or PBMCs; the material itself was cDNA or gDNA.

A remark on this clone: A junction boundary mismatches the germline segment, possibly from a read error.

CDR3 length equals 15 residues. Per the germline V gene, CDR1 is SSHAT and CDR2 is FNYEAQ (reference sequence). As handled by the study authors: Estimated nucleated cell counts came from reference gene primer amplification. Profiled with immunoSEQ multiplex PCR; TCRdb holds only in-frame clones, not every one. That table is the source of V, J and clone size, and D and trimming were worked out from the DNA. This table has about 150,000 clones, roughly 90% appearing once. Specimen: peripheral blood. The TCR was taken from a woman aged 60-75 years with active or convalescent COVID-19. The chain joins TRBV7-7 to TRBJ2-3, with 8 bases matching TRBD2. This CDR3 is CASSRGLGNSDTQYF. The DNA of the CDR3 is TGTGCTAGCAGCCGGGGACTAGGAAATTCAGATACGCAGTATTTT.